This passage covers 9 T cell receptor beta chains from one sample sequenced in a study of OX40 agonist ivuxolimab in advanced cancers. The data were produced by immunoSEQ multiplex PCR, yet TCRdb's version contains in-frame clones alone and is incomplete. The table has about 64,000 clones, 91% seen once. This sample comprised CD4+ or CD8+ T cells sorted from blood, obtained in a trial of the OX40 agonist ivuxolimab. The receptors stem from an adult with an advanced solid tumor such as melanoma, head and neck, liver or kidney cancer.

V is TRBV6-5 and J is TRBJ1-1; weak D call: TRBD1 (5 bases). Germline V gene lookup returns CDR1 MNHEY and CDR2 SVGAGI. This CDR3 is 15 amino acids long. Trimming cost V 5 bases and J 0 bases, with 13 bases left between them. CDR3 in DNA: TGTGCCAGCAGTGCCCGGGGACCATTGAACACTGAAGCTTTCTTT. Translation: CASSARGPLNTEAFF.

This clone has more than one count but fewer than ten. CDR3 amino acids: CASSIMGGGTEAFF. The CDR3 DNA reads TGTGCCAGTAGTATAATGGGGGGCGGCACTGAAGCTTTCTTT. V gene TRBV19 combines with J gene TRBJ1-1; perhaps TRBD1 as D (6 bases). Germline assignment: CDR1 LNHDA and CDR2 SQIVND (reference sequence). V was cut by 2 bases and J by 4 bases, with 11 bases left in between. The CDR3 is 14 amino acids.

The V gene is TRBV27, the J gene TRBJ2-3, with a weak D call TRBD2 (5 bases). Per germline, CDR1 MNHEY and CDR2 SMNVEV (reference sequence). With 6 bases removed from V and 1 base from J, the gap between germline ends came to 14 bases. The CDR3 loop spans 15 amino acids. CDR3 nucleotide sequence: TGTGCCAGCAGCGCACCGGGATTGGGCACAGATACGCAGTATTTT. This sequence encodes CASSAPGLGTDTQYF.

J is TRBJ1-2 and V is TRBV28; TRBD1 agrees at 7 bases. This CDR3 is built from 14 residues. The V gene's germline CDR1 is MDHEN and CDR2 SYDVKM. With 6 bases clipped from V and 7 bases from J, the junction kept 11 bases outside the gene matches. The CDR3 protein is CASRLTGVVSGYTF. As DNA, the CDR3 is TGTGCCAGCAGACTCACAGGGGTGGTCTCTGGCTACACCTTC.

The chain has TRBV7-9 and TRBJ2-5; D unresolved. This CDR3 region has 14 residues. Trimming stripped 0 bases from V and 1 base from J, with 6 bases between. Germline V lookup: CDR1 SEHNR, CDR2 FQNEAQ (reference sequence). DNA for the CDR3: TGTGCCAGCAGCTTAGCGCCGGTCCAAGAGACCCAGTACTTC. Protein sequence: CASSLAPVQETQYF.

This rearrangement joins TRBV6-5 to TRBJ1-2; the D gene is possibly TRBD1 (6 bases). The V end lost 7 bases, the J end lost 4 bases, and 19 bases lay between the germline ends. Per germline, CDR1 MNHEY and CDR2 SVGAGI. The CDR3 totals 15 residues. The CDR3 reads CASTRGRGDSYGYTF. Written as DNA, the CDR3 is TGTGCCAGCACCCGGGGGAGGGGGGATAGCTATGGCTACACCTTC.

The J gene is TRBJ1-2, the V gene TRBV9; TRBD1 matches at 7 bases. After removal of 0 bases from V and 7 bases from J, the junction contained 3 bases not matched to a gene. The CDR3 is made up of 13 amino acids. Germline CDR1 SGDLS, CDR2 YYNGEE. The CDR3 here is CASSVEGAGGYTF. CDR3 sequence (DNA): TGTGCCAGCAGCGTAGAGGGGGCGGGTGGCTACACCTTC.

CDR3 loop: CAWRASGRYEQYF. The DNA of the CDR3 is TGTGCCTGGAGGGCTAGCGGGAGGTACGAGCAGTACTTC. The genes are TRBV30 and TRBJ2-7, with 11 nucleotides matching TRBD2. Germline CDR1 reads GTSNPN; CDR2 reads SVGIG (reference sequence). The J segment lost 4 bases and the V segment lost 3 bases, leaving 2 bases of the junction unmatched. The CDR3 has 13 amino acids.

The count of this clone is one. The CDR3 coding sequence is TGTGCCAGCAGTGAAAGTTCACCCCTCCACTTT. Protein: CASSESSPLHF. The V and J genes are TRBV6-1 and TRBJ1-6; D is unclear. This CDR3 contains 11 residues. Trimming cost V 2 bases and J 9 bases, with 2 bases left between them. Germline CDR1 reads MNHNS; CDR2 reads SASEGT.